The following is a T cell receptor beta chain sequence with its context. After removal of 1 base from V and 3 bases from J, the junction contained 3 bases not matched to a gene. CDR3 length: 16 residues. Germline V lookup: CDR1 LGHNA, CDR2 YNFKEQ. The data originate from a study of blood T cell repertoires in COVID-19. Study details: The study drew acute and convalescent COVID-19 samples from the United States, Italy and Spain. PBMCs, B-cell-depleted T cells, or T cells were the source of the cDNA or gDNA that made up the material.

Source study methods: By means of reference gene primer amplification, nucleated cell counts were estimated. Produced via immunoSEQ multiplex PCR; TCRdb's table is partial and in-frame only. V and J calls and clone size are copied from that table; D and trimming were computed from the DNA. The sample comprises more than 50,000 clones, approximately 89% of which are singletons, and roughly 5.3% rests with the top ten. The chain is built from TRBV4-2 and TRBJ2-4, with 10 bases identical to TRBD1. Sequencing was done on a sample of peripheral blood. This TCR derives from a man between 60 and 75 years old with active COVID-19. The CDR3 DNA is TGTGCCAGCAGCCAAGTCGGGACAGGGGACAAAAACATTCAGTACTTC. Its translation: CASSQVGTGDKNIQYF.